This TCR beta chain is from a study of T cell responses to AZD1222 COVID-19 vaccine. Overall study context: Second-dose schedules of about 4 or about 12 weeks were combined. Study results and caveats: Reports say nearly half of spike-specific TCRs go after unmutated variant regions. Seropositive AZD1222 recipients at baseline numbered only 6 or 7.

CDR1 LNHDA and CDR2 SQIVND come from the germline V gene (reference sequence). Trimming shortened V by 7 bases and J by 3 bases, and 13 bases separated the two germline ends. The CDR3 is 13 amino acids. With respect to this clone: Its target is not known.

The data were produced by immunoSEQ multiplex PCR, yet TCRdb's version contains in-frame clones alone and is incomplete. The sample yields some 130,000 clones, 80% to 90% seen once. The sample was peripheral blood, taken on day 0 of AZD1222 vaccination. This receptor was identified in an adult in good health. The chain is built from TRBV19 and TRBJ2-7; unclear D gene. The CDR3 nucleotides are TGTGCCAGTACGTCCTCGACGGTCTACGAGCAGTACTTC. Amino acids: CASTSSTVYEQYF.